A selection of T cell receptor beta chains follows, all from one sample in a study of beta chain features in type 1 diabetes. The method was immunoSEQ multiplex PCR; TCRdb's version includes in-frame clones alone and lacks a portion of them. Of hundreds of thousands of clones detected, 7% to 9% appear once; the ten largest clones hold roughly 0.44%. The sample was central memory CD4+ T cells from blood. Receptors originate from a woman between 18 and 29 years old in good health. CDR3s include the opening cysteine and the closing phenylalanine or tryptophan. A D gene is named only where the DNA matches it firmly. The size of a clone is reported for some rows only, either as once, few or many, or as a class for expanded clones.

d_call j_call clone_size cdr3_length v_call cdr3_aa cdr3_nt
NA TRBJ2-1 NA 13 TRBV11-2 CASSLRAGNEQFF TGTGCCAGCAGCTTAAGGGCAGGAAATGAGCAGTTCTTC
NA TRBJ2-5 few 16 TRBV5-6 CASSLRGPPDGETQYF TGTGCCAGCAGCTTGAGGGGCCCACCCGACGGAGAGACCCAGTACTTC
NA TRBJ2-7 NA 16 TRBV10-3 CAISDREGTSFFEQYF TGTGCCATCAGTGACAGGGAGGGGACAAGCTTTTTCGAGCAGTACTTC
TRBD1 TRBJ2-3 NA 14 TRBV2 CASSEEGQGATQYF TGTGCCAGCAGTGAAGAGGGACAGGGGGCGACGCAGTATTTT
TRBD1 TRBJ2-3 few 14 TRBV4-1 CASSQADREDTQYF TGCGCCAGCAGCCAAGCGGACAGGGAAGATACGCAGTATTTT
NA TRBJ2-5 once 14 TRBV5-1 CASSFIRGQETQYF TGCGCCAGCAGCTTTATCCGGGGGCAAGAGACCCAGTACTTC
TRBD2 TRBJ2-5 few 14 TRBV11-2 CASSLDHTSGTQYF TGTGCCAGCAGCTTAGATCATACTAGCGGAACCCAGTACTTC
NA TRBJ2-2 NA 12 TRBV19 CASSRNTGELFF TGTGCCAGTAGTAGGAACACCGGGGAGCTGTTTTTT
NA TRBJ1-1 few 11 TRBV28 CASTTNTEAFF TGTGCCAGCACCACGAACACTGAAGCTTTCTTT
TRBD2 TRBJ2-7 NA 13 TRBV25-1 CASRGLAPYEQYF TGTGCCAGCAGAGGACTAGCACCCTACGAGCAGTACTTC